This T cell receptor (beta chain) was observed in a study of blood T cell repertoires in COVID-19. About the study: Sources were T cells, B-cell-depleted T cells, or PBMCs; the material itself was cDNA or gDNA.

This CDR3 spans 14 amino acids. V lost 1 base and J 4 bases, leaving 8 bases between the germline ends. Germline values: CDR1 LNHNV, CDR2 YYDKDF (reference sequence). Repertoires were generated with immunoSEQ multiplex PCR, while TCRdb's copy carries only in-frame clones and drops some. Of approximately 220,000 clones listed, approximately 88% are singletons. The chain combines TRBV15 with TRBJ2-1, with D perhaps TRBD2 (5 bases). The sequence derives from a man in his forties with acute or convalescent COVID-19. The sequenced sample consisted of peripheral blood. The DNA for the CDR3 is TGTGCCACCAGCAGAGGGTCGGGATACAATGAGCAGTTCTTC. As protein: CATSRGSGYNEQFF.